One and the same sample provided the 25 T cell receptor beta chains below, sequenced in a study of cytomegalovirus exposure and HLA in healthy donors. PCR amplification relied on 60 Vbeta primers (plus 13 Jbeta primers). TCRdb's table, derived via immunoSEQ multiplex PCR, lists solely in-frame clones and lacks some. The table lists about 120,000 clones, approximately 80% of them singletons. Input material: PBMCs. These receptors originate from a man younger than 35 in good health and CMV-seropositive.

This clone was seen only a few times. This sequence joins TRBV30 and TRBJ1-1, with no clear D. V lost 0 bases and J 1 base, leaving 6 bases between the germline ends. The germline V gene encodes CDR1 GTSNPN and CDR2 SVGIG (reference sequence). The CDR3 totals 13 residues. CDR3 coding DNA: TGTGCCTGGAGTGTACTCTGGAACACTGAAGCTTTCTTT. This codes for CAWSVLWNTEAFF. The whole variable domain, remainder taken from reference TRBV30 and TRBJ1-1, is SQTIHQWPATLVQPVGSPLSLECTVEGTSNPNLYWYRQAAGRGLQLLFYSVGIGQISSEVPQNLSASRPQDRQFILSSKKLLLSDSGFYLCAWSVLWNTEAFFGQGTRLTVV.

This chain links TRBV7-9 with TRBJ2-2; 11 positions agree with TRBD1. CDR3 length equals 17 residues. Germline V CDR1 and CDR2: SEHNR, FQNEAQ (reference sequence). With V trimmed by 4 bases and J by 8 bases, 12 bases remained unmatched. DNA for the CDR3: TGTGCCAGCAGCTCGATCGAGCGGACAGGGGGCTTTGGGGAGCTGTTTTTT. Protein: CASSSIERTGGFGELFF.

This clone turned up a few times. The chain employs TRBV4-2 and TRBJ2-3, with TRBD2 matching 10 bases. V shed 4 bases, J shed 4 bases, and the junction held 8 bases outside the gene matches. The CDR3 totals 16 residues. The germline V gene encodes CDR1 LGHNA and CDR2 YNFKEQ. CDR3 sequence (DNA): TGTGCCAGCAGCCGGATAGCGGGGGGCAGGGCAGATACGCAGTATTTT. It yields the protein CASSRIAGGRADTQYF.

The chain carries TRBV7-2 and TRBJ1-3; 10 nucleotides agree with TRBD1. The V segment lost 4 bases and the J segment 1 base; nucleotides outside the gene matches: 13. The CDR3 is 19 residues long. CDR1 SGHTA and CDR2 FQGNSA come from the germline V gene. As DNA, the CDR3 is TGTGCCAGCAGCTCGCCTAGACAGGGGGCGTATTCTTCTGGAAACACCATATATTTT. Its protein product is CASSSPRQGAYSSGNTIYF.

V gene TRBV28 combines with J gene TRBJ2-7; 7 nucleotides agree with TRBD1. The CDR3 is 15 amino acids. Germline lookup yields CDR1 MDHEN and CDR2 SYDVKM. With 5 bases clipped from V and 5 bases from J, the junction kept 12 bases outside the gene matches. The chain's CDR3 is CASSAALGRGNEQYF. CDR3 nucleotides: TGTGCCAGCAGTGCCGCCTTAGGCAGGGGGAACGAGCAGTACTTC.

This clone has a handful of counts. The rearrangement links TRBV2 to TRBJ1-6; D may be TRBD1 (5 bases). There are 16 residues in the CDR3. Looked up from germline, CDR1 is SNHLY and CDR2 is FYNNEI. V lost 8 bases and J 0 bases, leaving 14 bases between the germline ends. CDR3 region: CASGRQSGSYNSPLHF. The DNA of the CDR3 is TGTGCCAGCGGACGACAGTCTGGCTCCTATAATTCACCCCTCCACTTT.

V gene TRBV5-1 combines with J gene TRBJ2-7, with TRBD2 identical over 8 bases. J gave up 7 bases and V 1 base, and 7 bases lay outside the gene matches. The CDR3 spans 14 residues. Germline-derived CDR1 and CDR2 are SGHRS and YFSETQ. The CDR3 loop reads CASSLPGGEGEQYF. The DNA of the CDR3 is TGCGCCAGCAGCTTGCCGGGGGGGGAAGGGGAGCAGTACTTC.

The rearrangement joins TRBV14 to TRBJ2-1; D gene ambiguous. Trimming pared 0 bases from V and 8 bases from J, leaving 17 bases between. The CDR3 totals 16 residues. Per germline, CDR1 SGHDN and CDR2 FVKESK. In DNA form, the CDR3 reads TGTGCCAGCAGCCAAGAGACTCCCGAGCGATGGGATGAGCAGTTCTTC. Its protein is CASSQETPERWDEQFF.

This rearrangement joins TRBV7-8 to TRBJ1-3; 8 bases match TRBD1. V lost 5 bases and J lost 12; bases outside the gene matches: 15. Germline lookup yields CDR1 SGHVS and CDR2 FQNEAQ. This CDR3 is built from 15 residues. CDR3 protein: CASSHRDRSKGVIYF. CDR3 DNA sequence: TGTGCCAGCAGCCACCGGGACAGGTCCAAAGGTGTCATATATTTT.

The chain is built from TRBV5-1 and TRBJ2-3; TRBD2 aligns across 8 bases. Germline V lookup: CDR1 SGHRS, CDR2 YFSETQ. The CDR3 has 16 amino acids. The J segment lost 4 bases and the V segment lost 5 bases, leaving 12 bases of the junction unmatched. The CDR3 region is CASRSQYGLAPDTQYF. The CDR3, as DNA: TGCGCCAGCAGATCCCAATACGGACTAGCTCCAGATACGCAGTATTTT.

Here the CDR3 reads CASSTRQGPREQYF. The CDR3 DNA follows: TGTGCCAGCAGCACCCGACAGGGGCCGAGGGAGCAGTACTTC. J is TRBJ2-7 and V is TRBV14; TRBD1 matches 8 bases. Trimming removed 5 bases from V and 7 bases from J; junction bases left unmatched: 10. CDR3 length: 14 amino acids. CDR1 and CDR2 from the germline V gene are SGHDN and FVKESK. The complete variable domain, with remaining parts taken from reference TRBV14 and TRBJ2-7, reads EAGVTQFPSHSVIEKGQTVTLRCDPISGHDNLYWYRRVMGKEIKFLLHFVKESKQDESGMPNNRFLAERTGGTYSTLKVQPAELEDSGVYFCASSTRQGPREQYFGPGTRLTVT.

This clone appeared once. The V and J genes are TRBV14 and TRBJ2-7; TRBD1 matches at 7 bases. The germline V gene encodes CDR1 SGHDN and CDR2 FVKESK. The length of the CDR3 is 13 residues. The V segment lost 3 bases and the J segment 5 bases; nucleotides outside the gene matches: 4. CDR3 sequence: CASSQVDRDEQYF. The CDR3 DNA is TGTGCCAGCAGCCAGGTAGACAGGGACGAGCAGTACTTC.

The chain carries TRBV5-4 and TRBJ2-5; 9 nucleotides match TRBD1. The CDR3 extends over 13 amino acids. Germline V CDR1 and CDR2: SGHNT, YYREEE (reference sequence). With 4 bases clipped from V and 9 bases from J, the junction kept 7 bases outside the gene matches. This CDR3 is CASSTGGGRSQYF. The CDR3, as DNA: TGTGCCAGCAGCACAGGGGGCGGAAGGTCCCAGTACTTC.

This sequence joins TRBV19 and TRBJ1-1; weak D call: TRBD1 (5 bases). This CDR3 has 17 residues. Germline loops: CDR1 LNHDA, CDR2 SQIVND (reference sequence). V was trimmed by 0 bases and J by 1 base, leaving 15 bases between them. Here the CDR3 DNA reads TGTGCCAGTAGTATAGAGGCAGGGAGGAGGAGGAACACTGAAGCTTTCTTT. It yields the protein CASSIEAGRRRNTEAFF.

The chain recombines TRBV11-2 with TRBJ2-7; a possible D gene is TRBD1 (5 bases). This CDR3 has 14 amino acids. Trimming pared 5 bases from V and 2 bases from J, leaving 13 bases between. CDR1 and CDR2 from the germline V gene are SGHAT and FQNNGV. The CDR3 region is CASSPTANTYEQYF. As DNA, the CDR3 is TGTGCCAGCAGCCCGACAGCTAATACCTACGAGCAGTACTTC.

This clone was seen once. The rearrangement joins TRBV7-2 to TRBJ2-3; no clear D gene. This CDR3 spans 13 amino acids. V lost 5 bases and J 1 base, leaving 7 bases between the germline ends. Germline assignment: CDR1 SGHTA and CDR2 FQGNSA. The CDR3 region has the DNA TGTGCCAGCAGCCCCGCAGGCACAGATACGCAGTATTTT. The encoded protein is CASSPAGTDTQYF.

This clone was recorded a few times. The chain employs TRBV5-5 and TRBJ1-3, with 9 bases aligning to TRBD1. V dropped 2 bases and J dropped 4; count of bases not matched to a gene: 7. The germline gives CDR1 SGHKS, CDR2 YYEKEE (reference sequence). The CDR3 contains 16 residues. The CDR3 DNA follows: TGTGCCAGCAGCTTACGACAGGGGGTGAGAGGAAACACCATATATTTT. Translating gives CASSLRQGVRGNTIYF. The full variable domain, in which reference TRBV5-5 and TRBJ1-3 provide the parts outside the CDR3, is DAGVTQSPTHLIKTRGQQVTLRCSPISGHKSVSWYQQVLGQGPQFIFQYYEKEERGRGNFPDRFSARQFPNYSSELNVNALLLGDSALYLCASSLRQGVRGNTIYFGEGSWLTVV.

The chain combines TRBV19 with TRBJ1-1, with D uncertain. CDR3 length: 18 amino acids. Germline lookup yields CDR1 LNHDA and CDR2 SQIVND (reference sequence). V was shortened by 2 bases and J by 0 bases, with 19 bases between the two germline ends. The CDR3 region is CASSIREVSPPMNTEAFF. CDR3 bases: TGTGCCAGTAGTATACGGGAGGTTTCGCCTCCGATGAACACTGAAGCTTTCTTT. Complete variable domain (other parts from reference TRBV19 and TRBJ1-1): DGGITQSPKYLFRKEGQNVTLSCEQNLNHDAMYWYRQDPGQGLRLIYYSQIVNDFQKGDIAEGYSVSREKKESFPLTVTSAQKNPTAFYLCASSIREVSPPMNTEAFFGQGTRLTVV.

The CDR3 loop is CASSFIGVGQPQHF. CDR3 bases: TGTGCCAGCAGCTTTATAGGGGTTGGTCAGCCCCAGCATTTT. The chain couples TRBV7-4 to TRBJ1-5, with a possible D match to TRBD1 (5 bases). V gave up 3 bases and J gave up 6 bases, with 12 bases separating them. The CDR3 is made up of 14 amino acids. Germline assignment: CDR1 SGHVT and CDR2 SQSDAQ.

The V call is TRBV2, the J call TRBJ1-2; no definite D call. The CDR3 runs 13 residues. Germline values: CDR1 SNHLY, CDR2 FYNNEI. The germline V and J ends were trimmed by 5 bases and 6 bases, with 13 bases remaining between them. CDR3 residues: CASSLREGDGYTF. The CDR3 DNA is TGTGCCAGCAGTCTAAGGGAGGGAGATGGCTACACCTTC.

The V gene is TRBV13, the J gene TRBJ1-2; D is undetermined. Trimming took 7 bases from V and 4 from J, leaving 19 bases between them. CDR3 size: 15 residues. Germline CDR1 is PRHDT and CDR2 is FYEKMQ (reference sequence). CDR3 loop: CASTPLTEGFYGYTF. The CDR3 DNA sequence: TGTGCCAGCACCCCCCTTACAGAGGGTTTCTATGGCTACACCTTC.

The chain uses TRBV5-8 and TRBJ1-1; D is undetermined. The ends were cut back, 4 bases at V and 5 bases at J, with 12 bases in the middle. The CDR3 runs to 13 residues. The germline V gene encodes CDR1 SGHTS and CDR2 YDEGEE. The CDR3 sequence is CASSPEVRTEAFF. The CDR3 DNA reads as TGTGCCAGCAGCCCTGAAGTACGGACTGAAGCTTTCTTT. Complete variable domain (other parts from reference TRBV5-8 and TRBJ1-1): EAGVTQSPTHLIKTRGQQATLRCSPISGHTSVYWYQQALGLGLQFLLWYDEGEERNRGNFPPRFSGRQFPNYSSELNVNALELEDSALYLCASSPEVRTEAFFGQGTRLTVV.

The chain joins TRBV5-1 to TRBJ1-6; D gene uncertain. Per germline, CDR1 SGHRS and CDR2 YFSETQ. Trimming stripped 5 bases from V and 8 bases from J, with 14 bases between. The CDR3 runs to 14 residues. The CDR3, as DNA: TGCGCCAGCAGAAGGGTAGGGAGCGATTCACCCCTCCACTTT. Protein: CASRRVGSDSPLHF.

The CDR3, as DNA: TGTGCCAGCAGTTTAGAGGGGGGGACCTACGAGCAGTACTTC. Protein product: CASSLEGGTYEQYF. This chain connects TRBV28 to TRBJ2-7; perhaps TRBD2 as D (7 bases). This CDR3 is 14 amino acids long. In germline, CDR1 is MDHEN, CDR2 SYDVKM. V was shortened by 2 bases and J by 2 bases, with 10 bases between the two germline ends.

This rearrangement joins TRBV15 to TRBJ2-5; no clear D gene. V was cut by 0 bases and J by 2 bases, with 7 bases left in between. This CDR3 has 14 residues. Germline assignment: CDR1 LNHNV and CDR2 YYDKDF (reference sequence). The CDR3 bases are TGTGCCACCAGCAGAGAGCAGTCTCAAGAGACCCAGTACTTC. It is translated as CATSREQSQETQYF.